Listed below are T cell receptor beta chains from one sample, sequenced in a study of regulatory T cells in long-lasting Graves disease. One entry per CDR3 protein, called by TCRdb with MiXCR from the multiplex PCR reads. The table lists approximately 440,000 distinct CDR3 sequences, roughly a quarter of them singletons. The material was peripheral blood mononuclear cells (PBMCs), obtained when the disease was refractory, from a patient treated with antithyroid drugs. The receptors stem from a female donor with Graves disease. Both conserved end residues are part of each CDR3. The D gene is left open where the match is weak. The size entry is marked missing in some rows and otherwise reads once, few, many or a size class.

D	size	J	V	CDR3	DNA
TRBD1	.	TRBJ2-7	TRBV3-1	CASSQDPAGTGITYEQYF	TGTGCCAGCAGCCAAGACCCTGCCGGGACAGGGATTACCTACGAGCAGTACTTC
.	many	TRBJ1-6	TRBV30	CAWSLPTFISPLHF	TGTGCCTGGAGTCTACCGACCTTTATTTCACCCCTCCACTTT
.	few	TRBJ1-6	TRBV10-3	CAISEKGWNSPLHF	TGTGCCATCAGTGAAAAGGGGTGGAATTCACCCCTCCACTTT
.	many	TRBJ1-2	TRBV20-1	CSARDRTRTGGLANYGYTF	TGCAGTGCTAGAGATCGGACACGGACGGGGGGTCTAGCTAACTATGGCTACACCTTC
.	few	TRBJ1-1	TRBV20-1	CSASGRGSTEAFF	TGCAGTGCTAGCGGCCGGGGTAGCACTGAAGCTTTCTTT
.	few	TRBJ2-5	TRBV4-1	CASSQDRGSGVQETQYF	TGCGCCAGCAGCCAAGATCGGGGTAGCGGAGTCCAAGAGACCCAGTACTTC
TRBD1	many	TRBJ2-7	TRBV28	CASRGGQASSYEQYF	TGTGCCAGCAGGGGGGGACAGGCGAGCTCCTACGAGCAGTACTTC
.	few	TRBJ1-3	TRBV19	CASSFLAAGNTIYF	TGTGCCAGTAGCTTCCTTGCCGCTGGAAACACCATATATTTT
TRBD2	many	TRBJ2-7	TRBV20-1	CSARGPQVGLAGPYEQYF	TGCAGTGCTAGAGGTCCCCAGGTCGGACTAGCTGGTCCCTACGAGCAGTACTTC
.	few	TRBJ1-5	TRBV6-1	CASSRTVIGQPQHF	TGTGCCAGCAGTCGGACAGTCATTGGGCAGCCCCAGCATTTT
TRBD2	.	TRBJ2-5	TRBV7-9	CASSPGGTSGSPGETQYF	TGTGCCAGCAGCCCCGGGGGGACTAGCGGGAGCCCCGGGGAGACCCAGTACTTC
.	.	TRBJ1-6	TRBV20-1	CSAPDQGSYNSPLHF	TGCAGTGCACCAGATCAGGGCTCCTATAATTCACCCCTCCACTTT
TRBD1	.	TRBJ1-1	TRBV5-1	CASRDRENTEAFF	TGTGCCAGCAGGGACAGGGAGAACACTGAAGCTTTCTTT
.	.	TRBJ1-4	TRBV7-9	CASSLSRGYEKLFF	TGTGCCAGCAGCTTAAGCCGGGGGTACGAAAAACTGTTTTTT
TRBD2	few	TRBJ2-5	TRBV4-3	CASSQDRSAGGPETQYF	TGCGCCAGCAGCCAAGATCGATCCGCGGGAGGGCCAGAGACCCAGTACTTC
.	many	TRBJ1-1	TRBV11-1	CASSLLPAKNTEAFF	TGTGCCAGCAGCTTACTTCCAGCAAAGAACACTGAAGCTTTCTTT
.	.	TRBJ2-1	TRBV12-3/TRBV12-4	CASGQILDEQFF	TGTGCCAGCGGTCAGATCTTGGATGAGCAGTTCTTC
.	many	TRBJ1-5	TRBV28	CASSKGPQPQHF	TGTGCCAGCAGTAAAGGGCCCCAGCCCCAGCATTTT
.	few	TRBJ1-4	TRBV7-2	CASSRRVGTTNEKLFF	TGTGCCAGCAGCCGTCGGGTTGGGACAACTAATGAAAAACTGTTTTTT
.	once	TRBJ2-5	TRBV7-7	CASSQPLTSQETQYF	TGTGCTAGCAGCCAACCCTTGACTAGCCAAGAGACCCAGTACTTC
.	.	TRBJ1-1	TRBV7-9	CASSPRKLNTEAFF	TGTGCCAGCAGCCCCCGCAAGCTGAACACTGAAGCTTTCTTT
.	.	TRBJ1-4	TRBV29-1	CSVWRNEKLFF	TGCAGCGTTTGGCGTAATGAAAAACTGTTTTTT